The 18 T cell receptor beta chains presented below share a single source sample, sequenced in a study of CD8 T cells in ankylosing spondylitis. TCRdb ran MiXCR on the 5' RACE reads and lists one entry per CDR3 protein. The table lists just over 300,000 distinct CDR3 sequences, around 21% of them singletons, with roughly 3.6% in the top ten. What was sequenced was blood, either unsorted or a sorted T cell fraction (not recorded which). These receptors were obtained from a female donor with ankylosing spondylitis or in good health (not recorded which).

This clonotype was seen a few times. J is TRBJ1-3 and V is TRBV12-3 or TRBV12-4; unclear D gene. V lost 6 bases to trimming and J lost 0 bases, with 6 bases between them. This CDR3 comprises 13 residues. The CDR3 is CASRRDSGNTIYF. In DNA form, the CDR3 reads TGTGCCAGCAGGCGGGACTCTGGAAACACCATATATTTT.

The chain couples TRBV20-1 to TRBJ2-5, with 7 bases that match TRBD1. The V and J ends lost 5 bases and 5 bases, in that order; junction bases with no gene match: 8. The CDR3 extends over 13 amino acids. Germline V CDR1 and CDR2: DFQATT, SNEGSKA (reference sequence). CDR3 nucleotide sequence: TGCAGTGCTGGACAGGTTTATGGGGAGACCCAGTACTTC. This translates into CSAGQVYGETQYF.

V usage is TRBV7-2 and J usage is TRBJ2-5; 10 nucleotides align to TRBD2. After removal of 5 bases from V and 5 bases from J, the junction contained 11 bases not matched to a gene. The CDR3 runs to 16 residues. The germline gives CDR1 SGHTA, CDR2 FQGNSA. The CDR3 DNA reads TGTGCCAGCAGCCCACGGACTAGCGGCCCCAGGGAGACCCAGTACTTC. It specifies CASSPRTSGPRETQYF.

The sample holds many counts of this clonotype. This chain joins TRBV6-2 or TRBV6-3 and TRBJ1-1, with a possible D match to TRBD1 (5 bases). CDR1 is MNHEY and CDR2 is SVGEGT in the germline V gene. This CDR3 comprises 16 residues. The V gene lost 0 bases and the J gene lost 4 bases, with 15 bases spanning the gap. The CDR3 protein is CASSYSRRIGGTEAFF. The CDR3 DNA is TGTGCCAGCAGTTACTCGAGACGGATTGGGGGCACTGAAGCTTTCTTT.

This sequence joins TRBV19 and TRBJ2-3, with 9 bases fitting TRBD2. The ends lost 7 bases at V and 7 bases at J; junction bases unmatched: 6. CDR1 is LNHDA and CDR2 is SQIVND in the germline V gene (reference sequence). This CDR3 has 13 amino acids. The CDR3 DNA reads TGTGCCAGTACGGCGGGAGGGCCTTATACGCAGTATTTT. Its translation is CASTAGGPYTQYF. Drawing the rest from reference TRBV19 and TRBJ2-3, the complete variable domain is DGGITQSPKYLFRKEGQNVTLSCEQNLNHDAMYWYRQDPGQGLRLIYYSQIVNDFQKGDIAEGYSVSREKKESFPLTVTSAQKNPTAFYLCASTAGGPYTQYFGPGTRLTVL.

This sequence joins TRBV6-5 and TRBJ2-5, with 9 bases matching TRBD1. Germline V lookup: CDR1 MNHEY, CDR2 SVGAGI. After removal of 3 bases from V and 4 bases from J, the junction contained 6 bases not matched to a gene. The CDR3 length is 15 residues. The DNA for the CDR3 is TGTGCCAGCAGTTATAGGGGGACAGGGACAGAGACCCAGTACTTC. Translation: CASSYRGTGTETQYF.

This rearrangement joins TRBV7-2 to TRBJ1-3, with D unclear. The V gene lost 5 bases and the J gene lost 0 bases, with 11 bases spanning the gap. CDR1 SGHTA and CDR2 FQGNSA come from the germline V gene. This CDR3 spans 15 amino acids. CDR3 DNA sequence: TGTGCCAGCAGCCCCGGACCCAGCTCTGGAAACACCATATATTTT. Amino acid sequence: CASSPGPSSGNTIYF. The variable domain in full, completed from reference TRBV7-2 and TRBJ1-3, reads GAGVSQSPSNKVTEKGKDVELRCDPISGHTALYWYRQSLGQGLEFLIYFQGNSAPDKSGLPSDRFSAERTGGSVSTLTIQRTQQEDSAVYLCASSPGPSSGNTIYFGEGSWLTVV.

The chain combines TRBV20-1 with TRBJ2-6, with TRBD1 identical over 8 bases. Germline V lookup: CDR1 DFQATT, CDR2 SNEGSKA (reference sequence). J gave up 6 bases and V 3 bases, and 1 base lay outside the gene matches. The CDR3 has 13 amino acids. CDR3 coding DNA: TGCAGTGCTAGGACAGGGGAGGCCAACGTCCTGACTTTC. Translation gives CSARTGEANVLTF.

The chain combines TRBV9 with TRBJ2-3; 8 positions agree with TRBD2. Per germline, CDR1 SGDLS and CDR2 YYNGEE. After removal of 0 bases from V and 2 bases from J, the junction contained 5 bases not matched to a gene. The CDR3 has 16 amino acids. CDR3 sequence reads: CASSVGGGGNTDTQYF. The CDR3 DNA reads as TGTGCCAGCAGCGTAGGTGGCGGGGGGAACACAGATACGCAGTATTTT.

V is TRBV12-3 or TRBV12-4 and J is TRBJ2-7, with D perhaps TRBD2 (5 bases). CDR3 length: 14 amino acids. V lost 2 bases and J 2 bases, leaving 10 bases between the germline ends. CDR3 sequence: CASSLRGFTYEQYF. CDR3 nucleotides: TGTGCCAGCAGTTTACGGGGATTTACCTACGAGCAGTACTTC.

This chain uses TRBV14 with TRBJ2-2, with unresolved D. The germline V gene encodes CDR1 SGHDN and CDR2 FVKESK. The CDR3 totals 19 residues. The V end was cut by 0 bases, the J end by 0 bases, with 17 bases between. The CDR3 reads CASSQDKRRPKANTGELFF. In DNA form, the CDR3 reads TGTGCCAGCAGCCAAGATAAACGCAGGCCTAAGGCGAACACCGGGGAGCTGTTTTTT.

This clonotype was seen a handful of times. One end of the junction is discordant with germline, which a read error may explain. This chain uses TRBV28 with TRBJ2-7; 9 nucleotides align to TRBD2. Germline V gene sequence: CDR1 MDHEN, CDR2 SYDVKM. The CDR3 spans 13 residues. This CDR3 is CASGLLAGTEQYF. The CDR3 DNA reads as TGTGCCAGCGGGCTGCTAGCGGGAACCGAGCAGTATTTC.

This clonotype was counted ten times or more. The chain carries TRBV7-8 and TRBJ2-5, with 8 bases matching TRBD1. J lost 3 bases, V lost 2 bases, and 5 bases had no gene match. The CDR3 is 15 amino acids. Germline assignment: CDR1 SGHVS and CDR2 FQNEAQ. The CDR3: CASSLQGAYKETQYF. In nucleotides, the CDR3 is TGTGCCAGCAGCTTACAGGGGGCATACAAAGAGACCCAGTACTTC.

This clonotype has more than one count but fewer than ten. The rearrangement uses TRBV7-3 and TRBJ2-3; 10 bases match TRBD2. Germline-derived CDR1 and CDR2 are SGHTA and FQGTGA. The trim removed 5 bases at V and 1 base at J, leaving 18 bases unmatched. The CDR3 contains 20 residues. CDR3 nucleotides: TGTGCCAGCAGCCCAGCTATGGGGGGAGGACTAGCGGTCGGCACAGATACGCAGTATTTT. Encoded protein: CASSPAMGGGLAVGTDTQYF. The entire variable domain, with the rest obtained from reference TRBV7-3 and TRBJ2-3, is as follows: GAGVSQTPSNKVTEKGKYVELRCDPISGHTALYWYRQSLGQGPEFLIYFQGTGAADDSGLPNDRFFAVRPEGSVSTLKIQRTERGDSAVYLCASSPAMGGGLAVGTDTQYFGPGTRLTVL.

This clonotype was detected a few times. This chain uses TRBV25-1 with TRBJ2-3, with D uncertain. Germline CDR1 is MGHDK and CDR2 is SYGVNS. Trimming removed 8 bases from V and 5 bases from J, with 11 bases in between. The CDR3 is 12 residues long. The CDR3 DNA sequence: TGTGCCAGCCGAGGCAGTAAAGATACGCAGTATTTT. It translates to CASRGSKDTQYF.

The chain carries TRBV7-6 and TRBJ2-7; TRBD2 agrees at 7 bases. The CDR3 runs 14 residues. Trimming removed 4 bases from V and 0 bases from J; junction bases left unmatched: 3. Germline CDR1 reads SGHVS; CDR2 reads FNYEAQ. The CDR3 DNA reads as TGTGCCAGCAGCTGGAGGGAGGGCTCCTACGAGCAGTACTTC. Its translation is CASSWREGSYEQYF. Based on the CDR3 plus reference TRBV7-6 and TRBJ2-7, the full variable domain is GAGVSQSPRYKVTKRGQDVALRCDPISGHVSLYWYRQALGQGPEFLTYFNYEAQQDKSGLPNDRFSAERPEGSISTLTIQRTEQRDSAMYRCASSWREGSYEQYFGPGTRLTVT.

The chain links TRBV12-3 or TRBV12-4 to TRBJ1-2; tentatively, D is TRBD1 (5 bases). The length of the CDR3 is 14 residues. The ends were cut back, 4 bases at V and 2 bases at J, with 11 bases in the middle. The CDR3 DNA sequence: TGTGCCAGCAGTTCAGTAGGGGTGAACTATGGCTACACCTTC. This sequence encodes CASSSVGVNYGYTF.

This clonotype was detected only a few times. This rearrangement joins TRBV5-1 to TRBJ2-5; 7 bases match TRBD2. This CDR3 spans 15 amino acids. V lost 2 bases to trimming and J lost 7 bases; unmatched junction nucleotides: 11. CDR1 is SGHRS, CDR2 YFSETQ, per germline. CDR3 bases: TGCGCCAGCAGCTTCGGCCAACAAAGCGGGGTGACCCAGTACTTC. Amino acid sequence: CASSFGQQSGVTQYF.